This record looks at one T cell receptor (beta chain) sequence and its context. The record originates from a study of cytomegalovirus exposure and HLA in healthy donors. This CDR3 contains 16 residues. V was clipped by 5 bases and J by 2 bases; unmatched bases: 7. Germline V gene sequence: CDR1 LNHDA, CDR2 SQIVND (reference sequence). A multiplex PCR was run with 60 Vbeta primers and 13 Jbeta primers. Clones were read by immunoSEQ multiplex PCR, and TCRdb kept only the in-frame ones, dropping some. The sample includes roughly 120,000 clones, roughly 80% seen only once; the top ten take roughly 2.5%. The source is a man in his thirties or forties in good health and CMV-seronegative. Sequenced sample: PBMCs. The gene calls are TRBV19 and TRBJ1-5; 9 bases align to TRBD1. The CDR3 is CASSSWTGAGNQPQHF. Written as DNA, the CDR3 is TGTGCCAGTAGTTCATGGACAGGGGCGGGCAATCAGCCCCAGCATTTT.